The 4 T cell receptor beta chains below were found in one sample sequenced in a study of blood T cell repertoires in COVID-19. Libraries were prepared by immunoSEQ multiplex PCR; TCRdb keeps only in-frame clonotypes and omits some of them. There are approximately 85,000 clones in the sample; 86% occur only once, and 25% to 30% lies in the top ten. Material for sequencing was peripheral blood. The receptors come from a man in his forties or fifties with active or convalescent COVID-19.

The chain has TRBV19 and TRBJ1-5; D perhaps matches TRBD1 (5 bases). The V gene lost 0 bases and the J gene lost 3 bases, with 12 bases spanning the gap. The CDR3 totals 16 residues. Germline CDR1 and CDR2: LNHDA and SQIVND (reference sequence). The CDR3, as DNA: TGTGCCAGTAGTATAGAAGCAGGGTTCCTCAATCAGCCCCAGCATTTT. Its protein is CASSIEAGFLNQPQHF.

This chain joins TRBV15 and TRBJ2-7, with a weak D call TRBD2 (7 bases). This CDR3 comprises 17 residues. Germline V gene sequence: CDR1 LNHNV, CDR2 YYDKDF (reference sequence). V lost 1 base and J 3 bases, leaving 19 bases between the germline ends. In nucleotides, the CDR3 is TGTGCCACCAGCAGAGTGTCAAACGGGGGGCTCGGCTACGAGCAGTACTTC. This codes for CATSRVSNGGLGYEQYF.

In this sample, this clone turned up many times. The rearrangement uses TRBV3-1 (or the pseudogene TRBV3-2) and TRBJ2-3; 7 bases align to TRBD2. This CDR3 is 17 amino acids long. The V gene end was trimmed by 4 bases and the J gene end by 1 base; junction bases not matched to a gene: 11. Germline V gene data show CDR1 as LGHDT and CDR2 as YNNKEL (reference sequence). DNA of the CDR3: TGTGCCAGCAGCCCCACTGATGGGGGGGAGGGCACAGATACGCAGTATTTT. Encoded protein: CASSPTDGGEGTDTQYF.

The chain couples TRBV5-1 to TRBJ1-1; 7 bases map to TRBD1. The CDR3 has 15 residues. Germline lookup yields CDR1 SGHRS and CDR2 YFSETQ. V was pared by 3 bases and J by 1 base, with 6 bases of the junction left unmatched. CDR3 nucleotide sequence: TGCGCCAGCAGCTGGGACAGTGTTTCGAACACTGAAGCTTTCTTT. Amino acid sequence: CASSWDSVSNTEAFF.